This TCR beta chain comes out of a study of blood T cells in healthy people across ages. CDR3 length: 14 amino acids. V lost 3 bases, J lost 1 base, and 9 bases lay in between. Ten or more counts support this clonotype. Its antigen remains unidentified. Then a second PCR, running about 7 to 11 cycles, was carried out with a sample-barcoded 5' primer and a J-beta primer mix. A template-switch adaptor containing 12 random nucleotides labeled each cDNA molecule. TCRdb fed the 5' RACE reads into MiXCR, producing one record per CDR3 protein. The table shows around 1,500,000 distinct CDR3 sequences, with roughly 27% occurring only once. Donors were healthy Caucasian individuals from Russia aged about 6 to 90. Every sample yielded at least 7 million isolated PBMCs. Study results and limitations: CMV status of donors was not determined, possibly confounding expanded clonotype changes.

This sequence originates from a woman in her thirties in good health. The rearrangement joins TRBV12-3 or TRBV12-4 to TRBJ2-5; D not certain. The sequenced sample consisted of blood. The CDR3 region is CASSLAVTQETQYF. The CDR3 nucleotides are TGTGCCAGCAGTTTGGCGGTGACCCAAGAGACCCAGTACTTC.